A selection of T cell receptor beta chains follows, all from one sample in a study of PD-L1 blockade in urothelial cancer. Sequencing used immunoSEQ multiplex PCR; TCRdb keeps in-frame clones, though not all of them. The table has 25,000 to 35,000 clones, 79% seen once. The sequenced sample was PBMCs, obtained around atezolizumab (anti-PD-L1) treatment. The source of these receptors is a man in his sixties or seventies with urothelial cancer. The CDR3 runs from the conserved cysteine through the conserved F or W. Fields, in order: CDR3 DNA, CDR3 protein, D gene, clone size, V gene, J gene. D genes are given only for firm matches. Size values are once, few and many counts, or a class for expanded clones, and some rows have none.

DNA: TGCGCCAGCAGTCAATGGCTCTCTGGGGCCAACGTCCTGACTTTC
CDR3: CASSQWLSGANVLTF
D: NA
size: NA
V: TRBV23-1
J: TRBJ2-6

DNA: TGTGCCAGCAGGACAGGCGGACAGGGCTACACCTTC
CDR3: CASRTGGQGYTF
D: NA
size: once
V: TRBV6-5
J: TRBJ1-2

DNA: TGTGCCAGCAGCAACGGACAGTGGGGCTATGGCTACACCTTC
CDR3: CASSNGQWGYGYTF
D: NA
size: NA
V: TRBV5-4
J: TRBJ1-2

DNA: TGCGCCAGCAGCTTGTTGGGACAGAACACTGAAGCTTTCTTT
CDR3: CASSLLGQNTEAFF
D: NA
size: few
V: TRBV5-1
J: TRBJ1-1

DNA: TGTGCCAGCAGCTCCCCAGGGCTATCTGGAAACACCATATATTTT
CDR3: CASSSPGLSGNTIYF
D: NA
size: NA
V: TRBV7-2
J: TRBJ1-3

DNA: TGTGCCTGGAGTGTACCTAGCGGGAGTAGGAATGAGCAGTTCTTC
CDR3: CAWSVPSGSRNEQFF
D: TRBD2
size: few
V: TRBV30
J: TRBJ2-1

DNA: TGCGCCAGCAGAGAGGGGGTTTCTAATGAAAAACTGTTTTTT
CDR3: CASREGVSNEKLFF
D: NA
size: NA
V: TRBV5-1
J: TRBJ1-4

DNA: TGTGCCAGCAGCAAAGGGACTAGCGGGGGCCACATAACCTACGAGCAGTACTTC
CDR3: CASSKGTSGGHITYEQYF
D: TRBD2
size: NA
V: TRBV14
J: TRBJ2-7

DNA: TGCGCCAGCAGCTGGACAGGGGGCACCGGGGAGCTGTTTTTT
CDR3: CASSWTGGTGELFF
D: TRBD1
size: NA
V: TRBV5-1
J: TRBJ2-2

DNA: TGCGCCAGCAGCCAGACAAGAAGCTCTACGGGCAATCAGCCCCAGCATTTT
CDR3: CASSQTRSSTGNQPQHF
D: NA
size: NA
V: TRBV4-1
J: TRBJ1-5

DNA: TGTGCCAGCAGCTTACCCCGACAGGCGACGAACACTGAAGCTTTCTTT
CDR3: CASSLPRQATNTEAFF
D: NA
size: NA
V: TRBV7-2
J: TRBJ1-1

DNA: TGTGCCAGCAGCTCGACAGGGTTGAGGAACACTGAAGCTTTCTTT
CDR3: CASSSTGLRNTEAFF
D: TRBD1
size: NA
V: TRBV5-6
J: TRBJ1-1

DNA: TGTGCCAGCAGGGTGACGGAGACGGCTGAAAAACTGTTTTTT
CDR3: CASRVTETAEKLFF
D: NA
size: NA
V: TRBV6-5
J: TRBJ1-4

DNA: TGTGCCAGCAGTCCCCCCGGCGGGAGCACAGATACGCAGTATTTT
CDR3: CASSPPGGSTDTQYF
D: NA
size: NA
V: TRBV28
J: TRBJ2-3

DNA: TGCGCCAGCAGCACGGACAGCTCCTACGAGCAGTACTTC
CDR3: CASSTDSSYEQYF
D: NA
size: once
V: TRBV5-1
J: TRBJ2-7

DNA: TGTGCCAGCGCATACAATTTTAACTCCTACGAGCAGTACTTC
CDR3: CASAYNFNSYEQYF
D: NA
size: NA
V: TRBV5-4
J: TRBJ2-7

DNA: TGTGCCACCAGCAGAGATAGGGACACCAACTATGGCTACACCTTC
CDR3: CATSRDRDTNYGYTF
D: NA
size: NA
V: TRBV15
J: TRBJ1-2

DNA: TGTGCCAGCAGCTTGACGGTCATGAACACTGAAGCTTTCTTT
CDR3: CASSLTVMNTEAFF
D: NA
size: NA
V: TRBV5-4
J: TRBJ1-1

DNA: TGCGCCAGCAGCCGGCTAGCGGGAGACTCCTACGAGCAGTACTTC
CDR3: CASSRLAGDSYEQYF
D: TRBD2
size: NA
V: TRBV4-3
J: TRBJ2-7

DNA: TGTGCCAGCAGTTACGGACAGCTTAGCACTGAAGCTTTCTTT
CDR3: CASSYGQLSTEAFF
D: NA
size: NA
V: TRBV6-5
J: TRBJ1-1

DNA: TGTGCCAGCAGTCCGATCGGTGGCTACGAGCAGTACTTC
CDR3: CASSPIGGYEQYF
D: NA
size: NA
V: TRBV7-9
J: TRBJ2-7

DNA: TGCGCCAGCAGCCAACGACTAGCGGGGGGCCTGGGTGGTGGGGAGACCCAGTACTTC
CDR3: CASSQRLAGGLGGGETQYF
D: TRBD2
size: NA
V: TRBV4-1
J: TRBJ2-5

DNA: TGTGCCAGCGTTTCTCCTCTCGGGGTCATGAACACTGAAGCTTTCTTT
CDR3: CASVSPLGVMNTEAFF
D: NA
size: NA
V: TRBV28
J: TRBJ1-1

DNA: TGTGCCAGCACACAGGGGGATAGCACAGATACACAGTATTTT
CDR3: CASTQGDSTDTQYF
D: TRBD1
size: NA
V: TRBV19
J: TRBJ2-3

DNA: TGTGCCAGCGCCGGGGGGGGGTTCCAAGAGACCCAGTACTTC
CDR3: CASAGGGFQETQYF
D: TRBD2
size: NA
V: TRBV9
J: TRBJ2-5

DNA: TGTGCCAGCAGTTCCCACTCTGGGGCCAACGTCCTGACTTTC
CDR3: CASSSHSGANVLTF
D: NA
size: NA
V: TRBV28
J: TRBJ2-6

DNA: TGTGCCAGCACCCATGGGCCAGGGTACTACGAGCAGTACTTC
CDR3: CASTHGPGYYEQYF
D: NA
size: medium-sized
V: TRBV7-9
J: TRBJ2-7

DNA: TGCGCCAGCAGCTCCGGGACAGGGGGCGAGCAGTTCTTC
CDR3: CASSSGTGGEQFF
D: TRBD1
size: NA
V: TRBV5-1
J: TRBJ2-1

DNA: TGTGCCAGCAGCTCTAGCGGTGGTTCCTACAATGAGCAGTTCTTC
CDR3: CASSSSGGSYNEQFF
D: TRBD2
size: NA
V: TRBV5-5
J: TRBJ2-1

DNA: TGCGCCAGCATAATCGTCGGGCGAAAAGACAGAGGCCAAGAGACCCAGTACTTC
CDR3: CASIIVGRKDRGQETQYF
D: NA
size: NA
V: TRBV23-1
J: TRBJ2-5

DNA: TGTGCCAGCTCTCACCAGGGGGCGGCGAACACCGGGGAGCTGTTTTTT
CDR3: CASSHQGAANTGELFF
D: TRBD1
size: NA
V: TRBV18
J: TRBJ2-2

DNA: TGTGCCAGCAGCTACAGGGGGAACACTGAAGCTTTCTTT
CDR3: CASSYRGNTEAFF
D: TRBD1
size: NA
V: TRBV7-9
J: TRBJ1-1

DNA: TGTGCTAGCTTACGGGGAATTAGCGGGAGTAGGAAAAATGAGCAGTTCTTC
CDR3: CASLRGISGSRKNEQFF
D: TRBD2
size: NA
V: TRBV7-7
J: TRBJ2-1

DNA: TGTGCCAGCAGGGGGAGACCCTCATCTAATGAAAAACTGTTTTTT
CDR3: CASRGRPSSNEKLFF
D: NA
size: NA
V: TRBV27
J: TRBJ1-4

DNA: TGTGCCAGCAGCGGCCTGGGGCCGAACACTGAAGCTTTCTTT
CDR3: CASSGLGPNTEAFF
D: NA
size: NA
V: TRBV9
J: TRBJ1-1

DNA: TGTGCCAGCAGTGCCTGGCTGGGACAAAACACCGGGGAGCTGTTTTTT
CDR3: CASSAWLGQNTGELFF
D: NA
size: few
V: TRBV28
J: TRBJ2-2

DNA: TGTGCCAGCAGTTACAGGGGGACAGGGACCTACGAGCAGTACTTC
CDR3: CASSYRGTGTYEQYF
D: TRBD1
size: NA
V: TRBV6-5
J: TRBJ2-7

DNA: TGTGCCAGCAGTGCCGACAGGGGCTCTGGAAACACCATATATTTT
CDR3: CASSADRGSGNTIYF
D: TRBD1
size: NA
V: TRBV25-1
J: TRBJ1-3

DNA: TGTGCCAGCAGCTTAGCGGGGACAGGAAGATATGGCTACACCTTC
CDR3: CASSLAGTGRYGYTF
D: TRBD1
size: NA
V: TRBV7-8
J: TRBJ1-2

DNA: TGTGCCAGCTCACCAACCCCGGCAGGGCCCAACACCGGGGAGCTGTTTTTT
CDR3: CASSPTPAGPNTGELFF
D: NA
size: NA
V: TRBV18
J: TRBJ2-2

DNA: TGTGCCAGCTCACCTGGACTAGCGGGAGCTTACAATGAGCAGTTCTTC
CDR3: CASSPGLAGAYNEQFF
D: TRBD2
size: NA
V: TRBV18
J: TRBJ2-1

DNA: TGTGCCACCAGCAGAGGGGGACTAGCGGGTACAGATACGCAGTATTTT
CDR3: CATSRGGLAGTDTQYF
D: TRBD2
size: NA
V: TRBV15
J: TRBJ2-3

DNA: TGTGCCAGCAGTCCTTATCGTCAGGGGGGTCTTGGTGGCTACACCTTC
CDR3: CASSPYRQGGLGGYTF
D: TRBD1
size: NA
V: TRBV7-8
J: TRBJ1-2

DNA: TGCGCCAGCAGCTTGGCAGGTAGCGGGAGTTTCACCTACAATGAGCAGTTCTTC
CDR3: CASSLAGSGSFTYNEQFF
D: TRBD2
size: NA
V: TRBV5-1
J: TRBJ2-1

DNA: TGTGCCAGCAGCTTAGGTAGGCGGGACAATGAGCAGTTCTTC
CDR3: CASSLGRRDNEQFF
D: NA
size: NA
V: TRBV7-8
J: TRBJ2-1